The sequence of this T cell receptor (beta chain) was determined in a study of T cell responses to AZD1222 COVID-19 vaccine. Study observations and caveats: Across spike, vaccine-associated CD4 TCRs were found, dominant at 160-218 and 743-854. As reported, nearly half of all spike-specific TCRs target variant regions that are unmutated.

Sequencing was performed with immunoSEQ multiplex PCR; in TCRdb, only in-frame clones are kept and a portion is missing. The sample has 95,000 to 110,000 clones; roughly 87% are singletons. About this clone itself: Its antigen is unknown.

The sequence derives from an adult in good health. Material: peripheral blood, obtained on day 0 of AZD1222 vaccination.

The CDR3 DNA reads TGCAGCGTTGGGCGTGGTTGGGGACATTTACATCAGCCCCAGCATTTT. Its translation: CSVGRGWGHLHQPQHF. This chain joins TRBV29-1 and TRBJ1-5; a possible D gene is TRBD1 (6 bases). The CDR3 runs to 16 residues. The V gene's germline CDR1 is SQVTM and CDR2 ANQGSEA. V was cut by 4 bases and J by 5 bases, with 21 bases left in between.